One and the same sample provided the 31 T cell receptor beta chains below, sequenced in a study of blood T cells in healthy people across ages. For the second PCR, which ran for about 7 to 11 cycles, a sample-barcoded 5' primer and a J-beta primer mix were used. One entry per CDR3 protein results from TCRdb running MiXCR on the 5' RACE reads. Here the sample spans over 600,000 distinct CDR3 sequences, approximately 40% being singletons. Sequenced sample: blood. These receptors were collected from a man at least 80 years old in good health.

This clonotype has a count of ten or more. The V and J genes are TRBV4-2 and TRBJ2-5; tentatively, D is TRBD2 (5 bases). This CDR3 is built from 14 residues. Germline CDR1 and CDR2: LGHNA and YNFKEQ. Trimming removed 0 bases from V and 2 bases from J, with 7 bases in between. CDR3 amino acids: CASSQEDSQETQYF. For the CDR3, the DNA is TGTGCCAGCAGCCAAGAGGACTCTCAAGAGACCCAGTACTTC.

The chain carries TRBV27 and TRBJ1-2, with 9 bases identical to TRBD1. The J segment lost 0 bases and the V segment lost 3 bases, leaving 8 bases of the junction unmatched. Germline assignment: CDR1 MNHEY and CDR2 SMNVEV (reference sequence). This CDR3 is 17 amino acids long. The CDR3 DNA follows: TGTGCCAGCAGTTTTTCAGACAGGGGGGCAGCTAACTATGGCTACACCTTC. Translating it yields CASSFSDRGAANYGYTF.

The chain joins TRBV3-1 to TRBJ2-5; TRBD2 might be the D (5 bases). Gene TRBJ2-7 matches the end of the DNA better, so the J call may be wrong. The CDR3 contains 12 residues. CDR1 is LGHDT and CDR2 is YNNKEL in the germline V gene (reference sequence). CDR3 coding DNA: TGTGCCAGCAGCCAAAGAGGGCTCGAGCAGTACTTC. As protein: CASSQRGLEQYF.

Comment on this clonotype: One end of the junction is discordant with germline, which a read error may explain. The rearrangement links TRBV11-3 to TRBJ2-1; the match to TRBD2 covers 9 bases. Germline CDR1 SGHNT, CDR2 YENEEA. CDR3 size: 15 residues. CDR3 amino acids: CASSSKTSGYKEQFF. CDR3 DNA sequence: TGTGCCAGCAGCTCAAAAACTAGCGGGTACAAGGAGCAGTTCTTC. The full variable domain, rest sourced from reference TRBV11-3 and TRBJ2-1, is EAGVVQSPRYKIIEKKQPVAFWCNPISGHNTLYWYLQNLGQGPELLIRYENEEAVDDSQLPKDRFSAERLKGVDSTLKIQPAELGDSAVYLCASSSKTSGYKEQFFGPGTRLTVL.

Only a few counts were recorded for this clonotype. The chain has TRBV20-1 and TRBJ2-7; D ambiguous. Germline V CDR1 and CDR2: DFQATT, SNEGSKA (reference sequence). Trimming took off 3 bases at V and 0 bases at J, with 12 bases between the two ends. This CDR3 region has 14 residues. CDR3 DNA sequence: TGCAGTGCTAGGGAGTGGGAAAGCTCCTACGAGCAGTACTTC. This codes for CSAREWESSYEQYF.

The chain links TRBV7-2 to TRBJ2-4, with D possibly TRBD2 on 5 matching bases. CDR3 length: 14 amino acids. Between the trimmed V and J ends, which lost 5 bases and 1 base, there was a span of 9 bases. Germline V lookup: CDR1 SGHTA, CDR2 FQGNSA. In DNA, the CDR3 is TGTGCCAGCAGCCGGGGATTGGCCAAAAACATTCAGTACTTC. Translating it yields CASSRGLAKNIQYF.

The chain joins TRBV2 to TRBJ1-5; D possibly corresponds to TRBD1 (6 bases). Germline CDR1 is SNHLY and CDR2 is FYNNEI. This CDR3 has 14 residues. The V and J ends lost 7 bases and 6 bases respectively, with 16 bases between them. The CDR3 here is CASNVGGAGQPQHF. Here the CDR3 DNA reads TGTGCCAGCAACGTAGGGGGTGCGGGTCAGCCCCAGCATTTT.

This clonotype appeared once. The V gene is TRBV27, the J gene TRBJ1-5; possible D gene TRBD1, 5 bases. Germline values: CDR1 MNHEY, CDR2 SMNVEV (reference sequence). The ends were cut back, 5 bases at V and 7 bases at J, with 15 bases in the middle. The CDR3 consists of 14 residues. The CDR3 bases are TGTGCCAGCAGTAACCCGGGACTCATGCAGCCCCAGCATTTT. Protein: CASSNPGLMQPQHF.

V and J are TRBV20-1 and TRBJ1-2, with D unclear. Germline V gene data show CDR1 as DFQATT and CDR2 as SNEGSKA (reference sequence). This CDR3 contains 12 residues. Trimming shortened V by 0 bases and J by 6 bases, and 8 bases separated the two germline ends. CDR3 coding DNA: TGCAGTGCTAGAGATGCGAGGGATGGCTACACCTTC. Translating gives CSARDARDGYTF.

Only a few counts were recorded for this clonotype. This chain links TRBV7-2 with TRBJ2-7; unclear D gene. This CDR3 comprises 14 residues. V was pared by 2 bases and J by 2 bases, with 10 bases between. Germline V gives CDR1 SGHTA, CDR2 FQGNSA. The CDR3 loop is CASSLSPATYEQYF. CDR3 DNA: TGTGCCAGCAGCTTAAGCCCGGCCACCTACGAGCAGTACTTC.

In this sample, this clonotype turned up many times. This chain connects TRBV29-1 to TRBJ2-1; 9 bases align to TRBD2. The trim removed 3 bases at V and 3 bases at J, leaving 0 bases unmatched. The CDR3 consists of 13 residues. Germline CDR1 is SQVTM and CDR2 is ANQGSEA. CDR3 sequence: CSVETSGYNEQFF. The CDR3 DNA follows: TGCAGCGTTGAGACTAGCGGCTACAATGAGCAGTTCTTC.

The V call is TRBV5-1, the J call TRBJ2-3; 7 bases are a match to TRBD2. The CDR3 extends over 15 amino acids. With V trimmed by 2 bases and J by 4 bases, 7 bases remained unmatched. CDR1 and CDR2 from the germline V gene are SGHRS and YFSETQ. The CDR3 sequence is CASSFTSDLPDTQYF. In DNA form, the CDR3 reads TGCGCCAGCAGCTTCACTAGCGATCTTCCAGATACGCAGTATTTT.

The chain combines TRBV7-2 with TRBJ2-7; a possible D gene is TRBD2 (6 bases). Trimming shortened V by 6 bases and J by 3 bases, and 15 bases separated the two germline ends. CDR1 SGHTA and CDR2 FQGNSA come from the germline V gene. The CDR3 covers 14 residues. The CDR3 bases are TGTGCCAGCAGTTACCCGGGACTCCTCTACGAGCAGTACTTC. Its protein product is CASSYPGLLYEQYF.

A few counts support this clonotype. V gene TRBV18 combines with J gene TRBJ2-7; the match to TRBD2 covers 7 bases. V lost 2 bases to trimming and J lost 4 bases; unmatched junction nucleotides: 8. This CDR3 is built from 15 residues. Per germline, CDR1 KGHSH and CDR2 LQKENI. CDR3 protein: CASSPEGLNLYEQYF. The CDR3 DNA reads TGTGCCAGCTCACCAGAGGGACTAAACTTGTACGAGCAGTACTTC. The whole variable domain, remainder taken from reference TRBV18 and TRBJ2-7, is NAGVMQNPRHLVRRRGQEARLRCSPMKGHSHVYWYRQLPEEGLKFMVYLQKENIIDESGMPKERFSAEFPKEGPSILRIQQVVRGDSAAYFCASSPEGLNLYEQYFGPGTRLTVT.

The gene calls are TRBV6-2 or TRBV6-3 and TRBJ2-6; D might be TRBD1 or TRBD2, each matching 5 bases. Germline V lookup: CDR1 MNHEY, CDR2 SVGEGT. This CDR3 contains 18 residues. Trimming shortened V by 5 bases and J by 0 bases, and 17 bases separated the two germline ends. CDR3 amino acids: CASSHGTETLSGANVLTF. The CDR3 DNA reads as TGTGCCAGCAGTCACGGGACCGAGACGCTCTCTGGGGCCAACGTCCTGACTTTC.

This clonotype was recorded a few times. The V call is TRBV7-2, the J call TRBJ2-7; TRBD1 matches 7 bases. The V and J ends lost 6 bases and 3 bases, in that order; junction bases with no gene match: 8. The CDR3 runs to 14 residues. CDR1 and CDR2 from the germline V gene are SGHTA and FQGNSA. In DNA, the CDR3 is TGTGCCAGCAGTCGGCGTGGGGACAGCTACGAGCAGTACTTC. Translated: CASSRRGDSYEQYF.

The chain links TRBV9 to TRBJ2-3; D is unresolved. Germline V lookup: CDR1 SGDLS, CDR2 YYNGEE. V was clipped by 6 bases and J by 1 base, with 12 bases between them. This CDR3 is built from 14 residues. In DNA, the CDR3 is TGTGCCAGCAAGAATGCGAGCGGCACAGATACGCAGTATTTT. This translates into CASKNASGTDTQYF.

This clonotype was seen a single time. The chain has TRBV7-3 and TRBJ1-3; TRBD1 agrees at 8 bases. This CDR3 comprises 17 residues. CDR1 and CDR2 from the germline V gene are SGHTA and FQGTGA. Trimming at V came to 5 bases and at J to 4 bases, leaving 13 bases not matched to a gene. The CDR3 bases are TGTGCCAGCAGCCTCCAACCAGGGGGCTCAGGAGGAAACACCATATATTTT. Translating gives CASSLQPGGSGGNTIYF.

This clonotype has a handful of counts. The chain combines TRBV28 with TRBJ2-1; TRBD2 might be the D (5 bases). This CDR3 has 12 amino acids. The V gene's germline CDR1 is MDHEN and CDR2 SYDVKM. The V and J ends lost 9 bases and 9 bases respectively, with 15 bases between them. CDR3 in amino acids: CASLALGGEQFF. The CDR3 nucleotides read TGTGCCAGTCTCGCACTAGGCGGTGAGCAGTTCTTC.

Concerning this clonotype itself: A clone one base away is much larger, so this may be a read error. The chain recombines TRBV27 with TRBJ1-2, with D possibly being TRBD1 (6 bases). Germline V gene data show CDR1 as MNHEY and CDR2 as SMNVEV (reference sequence). The CDR3 has 14 amino acids. In DNA, the CDR3 is TGTGCCAGCAAGGCGGCAGGGGAATACTATGGCCACACCTTC. The encoded protein is CASKAAGEYYGHTF.

As regards this clonotype: Its ends do not fully match the called genes, so a read error is possible. The gene calls are TRBV10-3 and TRBJ2-1; D gene unclear. Germline CDR1 ENHRY, CDR2 SYGVKD. The CDR3 has 14 amino acids. CDR3 amino acids: CAISDGDAYNGQFF. CDR3 sequence (DNA): TGTGCCATCAGTGACGGAGACGCCTACAATGGGCAGTTCTTC.

The chain joins TRBV7-2 to TRBJ1-4; 9 bases line up with TRBD1. Germline CDR1 and CDR2: SGHTA and FQGNSA. This CDR3 is built from 14 residues. Trimming removed 5 bases from V and 8 bases from J; junction bases left unmatched: 6. CDR3 in amino acids: CASSAGQGTEKLFF. CDR3 nucleotides: TGTGCCAGCAGCGCGGGACAGGGTACGGAAAAACTGTTTTTT.

With regard to this clonotype: Just one base apart from a much larger clone, this may be a read error. The J gene is TRBJ2-3, the V gene TRBV27; D is possibly TRBD1 (6 bases). The CDR3 totals 17 residues. Germline V gene lookup returns CDR1 MNHEY and CDR2 SMNVEV (reference sequence). The chain's CDR3 is CASSLSRTATRGDAQYF. In nucleotides, the CDR3 is TGTGCCAGCAGTTTAAGCAGGACAGCAACTCGAGGAGATGCGCAGTATTTT.

The V and J genes are TRBV5-6 and TRBJ2-3, with 10 nucleotides matching TRBD2. Trimming cost V 4 bases and J 0 bases; bases outside gene matches: 5. CDR1 SGHDT and CDR2 YYEEEE come from the germline V gene. The CDR3 runs to 16 residues. The CDR3 region has the DNA TGTGCCAGCAGCAGGCTAGCGGGGGCAAGCACAGATACGCAGTATTTT. Translating it yields CASSRLAGASTDTQYF. Drawing the rest from reference TRBV5-6 and TRBJ2-3, the complete variable domain is DAGVTQSPTHLIKTRGQQVTLRCSPKSGHDTVSWYQQALGQGPQFIFQYYEEEERQRGNFPDRFSGHQFPNYSSELNVNALLLGDSALYLCASSRLAGASTDTQYFGPGTRLTVL.

The V call is TRBV3-1, the J call TRBJ1-2; 9 bases map to TRBD1. The CDR3 sequence is 14 residues long. Looked up from germline, CDR1 is LGHDT and CDR2 is YNNKEL (reference sequence). Losses at the gene ends were 8 bases for V and 4 bases for J; bases not matched to a gene: 8. The CDR3 DNA is TGTGCCAGCGGTACAGGGGGCTTGAGCTATGGCTACACCTTC. This sequence encodes CASGTGGLSYGYTF. The variable domain in full, with the rest retrieved from reference TRBV3-1 and TRBJ1-2, is DTAVSQTPKYLVTQMGNDKSIKCEQNLGHDTMYWYKQDSKKFLKIMFSYNNKELIINETVPNRFSPKSPDKAHLNLHINSLELGDSAVYFCASGTGGLSYGYTFGSGTRLTVV.

The chain uses TRBV7-9 and TRBJ2-1, with TRBD1 identical over 7 bases. Germline lookup yields CDR1 SEHNR and CDR2 FQNEAQ (reference sequence). V dropped 4 bases and J dropped 4; count of bases not matched to a gene: 7. This CDR3 comprises 15 residues. The CDR3 DNA is TGTGCCAGCAGCTCCCTAGACAGGGAGTACAATGAGCAGTTCTTC. The encoded protein is CASSSLDREYNEQFF.

This CDR3 reads CASSLEFTSGSSYNEQFF. CDR3 nucleotides: TGTGCCAGCAGCTTAGAATTCACTAGCGGCAGCTCCTACAATGAGCAGTTCTTC. The chain employs TRBV11-2 and TRBJ2-1; 8 bases agree with TRBD2. The CDR3 runs to 18 residues. CDR1 SGHAT and CDR2 FQNNGV come from the germline V gene. Trimming took 0 bases from V and 0 from J; bases not matched to a gene: 7.

As to this clonotype: The junction departs from the called germline gene at one end, perhaps through a read error. The V gene is TRBV6-6, the J gene TRBJ2-6; possibly TRBD1 for D (7 bases). Germline CDR1 is MNHNY and CDR2 is SVGAGI (reference sequence). This CDR3 has 15 residues. The CDR3 here is CAGRNRGTGDNVLTF. CDR3 in DNA: TGTGCCGGCAGGAACAGGGGCACGGGGGACAACGTCCTGACTTTC.

In its sample, this clonotype was seen a few times. The V gene is TRBV20-1, the J gene TRBJ2-7; 15 bases are shared with TRBD2. The ends lost 5 bases at V and 0 bases at J; junction bases unmatched: 8. There are 17 residues in the CDR3. Germline CDR1 is DFQATT and CDR2 is SNEGSKA (reference sequence). CDR3 DNA sequence: TGCAGTGCTCAAGGGACTAGCGGGAGGACAAGCTCCTACGAGCAGTACTTC. It specifies CSAQGTSGRTSSYEQYF.

This rearrangement joins TRBV10-3 to TRBJ2-1; 9 bases map to TRBD1. V dropped 5 bases and J dropped 3; count of bases not matched to a gene: 5. Germline assignment: CDR1 ENHRY and CDR2 SYGVKD. The CDR3 is made up of 15 amino acids. CDR3 DNA sequence: TGTGCCATCAGTAACCGGGACAGGGACTACAATGAGCAGTTCTTC. The encoded protein is CAISNRDRDYNEQFF.

This clonotype appeared many times. The V and J genes are TRBV6-2 or TRBV6-3 and TRBJ2-1, with no clear D. V lost 6 bases and J 7 bases, leaving 25 bases between the germline ends. This CDR3 contains 17 residues. CDR1 and CDR2 (germline): MNHEY, SVGEGT. The CDR3 DNA follows: TGTGCCAGCAGAGACCCGAGTAAGCGAGAGGAAAGAAATGAGCAGTTCTTC. Its protein is CASRDPSKREERNEQFF.